This passage covers 16 T cell receptor beta chains from one sample sequenced in a study of blood T cells in healthy people across ages. Primers used in a second PCR of about 6 to 12 cycles were a sample-barcoded 5' primer and a J-beta primer mix. TCRdb itself ran the 5' RACE reads through MiXCR, one entry per CDR3 protein. The sample carries about 1.5 million distinct CDR3 sequences, 35% to 45% recorded once. Sequences were obtained from blood. Every receptor here comes from a woman aged 18 to 35 in good health.

This rearrangement joins TRBV7-9 to TRBJ1-2; no firm D call. This CDR3 spans 16 amino acids. Germline V CDR1 and CDR2: SEHNR, FQNEAQ (reference sequence). V shed 4 bases and J shed 0 bases, with 15 bases lying between them. CDR3 sequence (DNA): TGTGCCAGCAGCTCTACCTTGACGGGAGCTAACTATGGCTACACCTTC. Protein: CASSSTLTGANYGYTF.

This clonotype showed up many times. The chain is built from TRBV10-3 and TRBJ2-3; 11 nucleotides match TRBD2. Germline V lookup: CDR1 ENHRY, CDR2 SYGVKD. The V and J ends lost 4 bases and 2 bases, in that order; junction bases with no gene match: 8. The CDR3 runs to 17 residues. CDR3 DNA: TGTGCCATCAGTGTATTCCTAGCGGGGGGTAACACAGATACGCAGTATTTT. This sequence encodes CAISVFLAGGNTDTQYF.

Regarding this clonotype: A junction end diverges from the germline sequence, so it may reflect a read error. The chain uses TRBV20-1 and TRBJ1-1; D perhaps matches TRBD1 (6 bases). CDR3 length: 13 amino acids. The germline V gene has CDR1 DFQATT and CDR2 SNEGSKA (reference sequence). The CDR3 nucleotides are TGCAGTGCTAGATCAGGGGTGAACGCTGAAGCTTTCTTT. As protein: CSARSGVNAEAFF.

This clonotype occurred a few times. The chain has TRBV5-1 and TRBJ2-1, with D possibly matching TRBD2 (5 bases). Germline V lookup: CDR1 SGHRS, CDR2 YFSETQ. This CDR3 has 15 amino acids. The V gene lost 4 bases and the J gene lost 4 bases, with 15 bases spanning the gap. The CDR3 nucleotides read TGCGCCAGCAGCACCGAGGGAACCTCTTACAATGAGCAGTTCTTC. Translation: CASSTEGTSYNEQFF. Looking up the rest from reference TRBV5-1 and TRBJ2-1 gives the full variable domain: KAGVTQTPRYLIKTRGQQVTLSCSPISGHRSVSWYQQTPGQGLQFLFEYFSETQRNKGNFPGRFSGRQFSNSRSEMNVSTLELGDSALYLCASSTEGTSYNEQFFGPGTRLTVL.

This clonotype was seen a few times. The chain combines TRBV2 with TRBJ1-5; D uncertain. In germline, CDR1 is SNHLY, CDR2 FYNNEI. The CDR3 loop spans 12 amino acids. Trimming stripped 7 bases from V and 1 base from J, with 5 bases between. CDR3 bases: TGTGCCAGCACCAGCAGCAATCAGCCCCAGCATTTT. Amino acids: CASTSSNQPQHF.

Regarding this clonotype: This may be a read error: a much more frequent sequence differs by one nucleotide. CDR3: CSARAGECGYTF. The DNA for the CDR3 is TGCAGTGCTAGAGCGGGGGAATGCGGCTACACCTTC. The chain joins TRBV20-1 to TRBJ1-2; D is perhaps TRBD1 (5 bases). The CDR3 length is 12 residues. Trimming left V 1 base short and J 8 bases short, with 11 bases between. Germline CDR1 and CDR2: DFQATT and SNEGSKA (reference sequence).

This clonotype was observed a handful of times. The chain couples TRBV2 to TRBJ1-1; 9 bases match TRBD1. Germline V gene sequence: CDR1 SNHLY, CDR2 FYNNEI. CDR3 size: 11 residues. J lost 10 bases, V lost 6 bases, and 3 bases had no gene match. DNA of the CDR3: TGTGCCAGCAGGGTGACAGGGGGAGCTTTCTTT. Translated, it gives CASRVTGGAFF. Using reference TRBV2 and TRBJ1-1 for the parts outside the CDR3, the full variable domain is EPEVTQTPSHQVTQMGQEVILRCVPISNHLYFYWYRQILGQKVEFLVSFYNNEISEKSEIFDDQFSVERPDGSNFTLKIRSTKLEDSAMYFCASRVTGGAFFGQGTRLTVV.

This clonotype was detected a few times. The chain links TRBV10-3 to TRBJ1-4, with TRBD1 identical over 9 bases. The J segment lost 8 bases and the V segment lost 8 bases, leaving 9 bases of the junction unmatched. CDR1 and CDR2 from the germline V gene are ENHRY and SYGVKD. The CDR3 length is 14 residues. In nucleotides, the CDR3 is TGTGCCATCGCCGGTACAGGGGGCGGCGAAAAACTGTTTTTT. Its protein is CAIAGTGGGEKLFF.

The rearrangement joins TRBV7-2 to TRBJ2-3; 8 bases map to TRBD2. The length of the CDR3 is 15 residues. CDR1 SGHTA and CDR2 FQGNSA come from the germline V gene. V shed 2 bases, J shed 5 bases, and the junction held 6 bases outside the gene matches. The CDR3 sequence is CASSLSSGSLDTQYF. The DNA for the CDR3 is TGTGCCAGCAGCTTATCAAGCGGGAGTTTAGATACGCAGTATTTT.

This clonotype was detected only a few times. V usage is TRBV20-1 and J usage is TRBJ2-5, with D uncertain. This CDR3 has 15 residues. V lost 1 base and J lost 3, with 15 bases in between. From germline, CDR1 is DFQATT and CDR2 SNEGSKA (reference sequence). This CDR3 is CSARGPHTLKETQYF. CDR3 nucleotide sequence: TGCAGTGCTAGAGGACCGCATACCCTTAAAGAGACCCAGTACTTC.

This clonotype showed up just a few times. The J gene is TRBJ1-1, the V gene TRBV29-1; 7 positions agree with TRBD1. The CDR3 is made up of 11 amino acids. Per the germline V gene, CDR1 is SQVTM and CDR2 is ANQGSEA. The trim removed 7 bases at V and 4 bases at J, leaving 3 bases unmatched. In DNA form, the CDR3 reads TGCAGCGGTAGGGGGCCCACTGAAGCTTTCTTT. The encoded protein is CSGRGPTEAFF.

V gene TRBV12-3 or TRBV12-4 combines with J gene TRBJ2-5; D possibly corresponds to TRBD2 (6 bases). The end of the DNA fits TRBJ2-7 better, so the J call may be wrong. The CDR3 runs 14 residues. CDR3 region: CASSWGVRQREQYF. CDR3 in DNA: TGTGCCAGCAGTTGGGGGGTTCGCCAGCGCGAGCAGTACTTC.

Here the CDR3 reads CASSERQTGANVLTF. CDR3 nucleotides: TGTGCCAGCAGTGAAAGGCAGACTGGGGCCAACGTCCTGACTTTC. J is TRBJ2-6 and V is TRBV2; D unclear. This CDR3 contains 15 residues. CDR1 is SNHLY and CDR2 is FYNNEI in the germline V gene. Trimming left V 2 bases short and J 2 bases short, with 7 bases between.

The rearrangement joins TRBV20-1 to TRBJ2-2; 8 bases map to TRBD2. CDR3 size: 16 residues. Germline assignment: CDR1 DFQATT and CDR2 SNEGSKA (reference sequence). V trimming: 0 bases; J trimming: 3 bases; junction bases outside the gene matches: 6. CDR3 region: CSARDAASGYTGELFF. The CDR3 bases are TGCAGTGCTAGAGATGCCGCTAGCGGGTACACCGGGGAGCTGTTTTTT.

The sample holds a few counts of this clonotype. The chain employs TRBV11-2 and TRBJ1-2; D gene ambiguous. The V end lost 0 bases, the J end lost 6 bases, and 17 bases lay between the germline ends. This CDR3 is 16 amino acids long. Looked up from germline, CDR1 is SGHAT and CDR2 is FQNNGV. CDR3 residues: CASSLDFGVILNGYTF. The CDR3 nucleotides are TGTGCCAGCAGCTTAGATTTCGGAGTAATCTTAAATGGCTACACCTTC.

This clonotype was found a few times. The V gene is TRBV19, the J gene TRBJ1-1; 7 bases match TRBD1. The junction had 9 bases not matched to a gene; V was cut back by 5 bases and J by 3 bases. CDR1 LNHDA and CDR2 SQIVND come from the germline V gene (reference sequence). The CDR3 extends over 15 amino acids. In DNA, the CDR3 is TGTGCCAGTAGTGTTTATGAGGGGGCTTACACTGAAGCTTTCTTT. Its protein product is CASSVYEGAYTEAFF.